This T cell receptor beta chain was recovered during a study of blood T cell repertoires in COVID-19. Looking at the study overall: The United States, Italy and Spain supplied acute and convalescent COVID-19 samples.

V dropped 5 bases and J dropped 7; count of bases not matched to a gene: 3. Germline values: CDR1 SGHTA, CDR2 FQGTGA. The CDR3 is 14 amino acids. Assay used: immunoSEQ multiplex PCR; TCRdb lists only in-frame clones, some missing. Counted here are about 190,000 clones, less than 85% occurring once; the ten biggest clones make up approximately 12%. Sample: peripheral blood. This TCR was recovered from a man between 50 and 59 years old who had recovered from COVID-19. This chain uses TRBV7-3 with TRBJ2-1, with 12 bases identical to TRBD2. CDR3 in amino acids: CASSPTSGRNEQFF. CDR3 nucleotides: TGTGCCAGCAGCCCGACTAGCGGGAGAAATGAGCAGTTCTTC.